The 31 T cell receptor beta chains presented below share a single source sample, sequenced in a study of cytomegalovirus exposure and HLA in healthy donors. With 60 Vbeta and 13 Jbeta primers, the PCR was carried out. Repertoires were generated with immunoSEQ multiplex PCR, while TCRdb's copy carries only in-frame clones and drops some. This sample has 180,000 or so clones, with approximately 59% found just once. The sample was PBMCs. All receptors derive from a man aged 40-49 years in good health and CMV-seronegative.

The chain links TRBV19 to TRBJ2-1; 11 bases map to TRBD2. The CDR3 totals 19 residues. Germline V gene data show CDR1 as LNHDA and CDR2 as SQIVND (reference sequence). The trim removed 2 bases at V and 3 bases at J, leaving 12 bases unmatched. The CDR3 loop reads CASSIRHPPTSGGYNEQFF. CDR3 nucleotides: TGTGCCAGTAGTATAAGGCATCCCCCCACTAGCGGGGGCTACAATGAGCAGTTCTTC.

This clone was seen only once. The chain employs TRBV7-9 and TRBJ2-1, with a weak D call TRBD2 (6 bases). CDR1 is SEHNR and CDR2 is FQNEAQ in the germline V gene (reference sequence). This CDR3 has 15 residues. V lost 8 bases, J lost 4 bases, and 18 bases lay in between. CDR3: CASARSGEGYNEQFF. CDR3 bases: TGTGCCAGCGCGAGGTCGGGAGAGGGTTACAATGAGCAGTTCTTC.

V and J are TRBV6-5 and TRBJ1-2; the D gene is possibly TRBD1 (5 bases). Germline values: CDR1 MNHEY, CDR2 SVGAGI. The ends were cut back, 6 bases at V and 2 bases at J, with 10 bases in the middle. The CDR3 is made up of 13 amino acids. The DNA of the CDR3 is TGTGCCAGCAGCTTCGGGGGAAACTATGGCTACACCTTC. This encodes CASSFGGNYGYTF.

V gene TRBV4-1 combines with J gene TRBJ2-1; TRBD2 aligns across 10 bases. The germline V gene encodes CDR1 MGHRA and CDR2 YSYEKL. This CDR3 contains 16 residues. J lost 9 bases, V lost 0 bases, and 8 bases had no gene match. Here the CDR3 DNA reads TGCGCCAGCAGCCAAGAAGGCTCTAGCGGGAGACGTGAGCAGTTCTTC. Translation: CASSQEGSSGRREQFF.

This clone was seen once. The chain has TRBV27 and TRBJ2-7; 7 nucleotides agree with TRBD2. The ends lost 3 bases at V and 2 bases at J; junction bases unmatched: 4. CDR3 length: 14 amino acids. CDR1 and CDR2 (germline): MNHEY, SMNVEV (reference sequence). The DNA for the CDR3 is TGTGCCAGCAGTTTTTTCGGGGGGACCTACGAGCAGTACTTC. Translated, it gives CASSFFGGTYEQYF.

In this sample, this clone turned up a few times. The V and J genes are TRBV13 and TRBJ1-2; the match to TRBD1 covers 8 bases. Per the germline V gene, CDR1 is PRHDT and CDR2 is FYEKMQ (reference sequence). The CDR3 length is 16 residues. The junction had 9 bases not matched to a gene; V was cut back by 6 bases and J by 0 bases. The CDR3 coding sequence is TGTGCCAGCAGGACGCTCGGACAGGGAGCTAACTATGGCTACACCTTC. It codes for CASRTLGQGANYGYTF. Together with reference TRBV13 and TRBJ1-2, the CDR3 gives the full variable domain: AAGVIQSPRHLIKEKRETATLKCYPIPRHDTVYWYQQGPGQDPQFLISFYEKMQSDKGSIPDRFSAQQFSDYHSELNMSSLELGDSALYFCASRTLGQGANYGYTFGSGTRLTVV.

The chain has TRBV30 and TRBJ1-2; unclear D gene. The CDR3 extends over 14 amino acids. Trimming removed 3 bases at V and 4 bases at J, with 15 bases between. Germline CDR1 is GTSNPN and CDR2 is SVGIG (reference sequence). The CDR3 protein is CAWRLIGEAYGYTF. DNA of the CDR3: TGTGCCTGGAGACTCATCGGGGAGGCCTATGGCTACACCTTC.

This rearrangement joins TRBV7-2 to TRBJ2-7, with D tentatively TRBD2 (6 bases). Germline V CDR1 and CDR2: SGHTA, FQGNSA. The CDR3 runs to 15 residues. V was trimmed by 4 bases and J by 2 bases, leaving 15 bases between them. The CDR3 here is CASSSPRDSTYEQYF. For the CDR3, the DNA is TGTGCCAGCAGCTCCCCCCGGGACTCAACCTACGAGCAGTACTTC.

The genes are TRBV5-6 and TRBJ2-5; TRBD2 agrees at 8 bases. The CDR3 is 13 residues long. CDR1 and CDR2 (germline): SGHDT, YYEEEE. The junction had 3 bases not matched to a gene; V was cut back by 4 bases and J by 4 bases. For the CDR3, the DNA is TGTGCCAGCAGCCAGACTAGCGCAGAGACCCAGTACTTC. As protein: CASSQTSAETQYF.

The rearrangement joins TRBV27 to TRBJ2-1; 7 bases fit TRBD2. The CDR3 totals 17 residues. Germline-derived CDR1 and CDR2 are MNHEY and SMNVEV (reference sequence). V lost 3 bases, J lost 6 bases, and 14 bases stayed unmatched. CDR3 coding DNA: TGTGCCAGCAGTTTCGGGACCATAAGCGGGGAGGTCAATGAGCAGTTCTTC. It translates to CASSFGTISGEVNEQFF.

This clone is a singleton in its sample. This chain connects TRBV6-5 to TRBJ2-1; D possibly corresponds to TRBD1 (6 bases). Germline lookup yields CDR1 MNHEY and CDR2 SVGAGI. V shed 5 bases and J shed 4 bases, with 12 bases lying between them. The CDR3 contains 14 residues. The CDR3 spells CASSGTLPYNEQFF. Here the CDR3 DNA reads TGTGCCAGCAGTGGGACACTACCTTACAATGAGCAGTTCTTC.

The chain carries TRBV7-6 and TRBJ2-7; 9 nucleotides align to TRBD1. Trimming took 5 bases from V and 2 from J; bases not matched to a gene: 10. Germline V gives CDR1 SGHVS, CDR2 FNYEAQ. This CDR3 region has 16 residues. The CDR3 coding sequence is TGTGCCAGCAGCGTAGGCTACAGGGGGCGACCCTACGAGCAGTACTTC. It codes for CASSVGYRGRPYEQYF.

The rearrangement uses TRBV5-6 and TRBJ2-5; perhaps TRBD1 as D (6 bases). This CDR3 comprises 16 residues. Per the germline V gene, CDR1 is SGHDT and CDR2 is YYEEEE. The V and J ends lost 0 bases and 5 bases respectively, with 17 bases between them. The CDR3 spells CASSLGQAPLGETQYF. The CDR3 DNA reads TGTGCCAGCAGCTTGGGACAGGCGCCATTAGGGGAGACCCAGTACTTC.

This clone was recorded a few times. This chain uses TRBV13 with TRBJ1-1; D is uncertain. CDR1 is PRHDT, CDR2 FYEKMQ, per germline (reference sequence). The CDR3 covers 12 residues. Trimming shortened V by 5 bases and J by 4 bases, and 8 bases separated the two germline ends. The CDR3 coding sequence is TGTGCCAGCAGCCCCGGTCTCACTGAAGCTTTCTTT. Translation gives CASSPGLTEAFF.

The CDR3 nucleotides are TGTGCCAGCACCGATAGGAGTAGGGGAGGCGAGCAGTACTTC. Its translation: CASTDRSRGGEQYF. J is TRBJ2-7 and V is TRBV2; D might be TRBD2 (6 bases). V was clipped by 7 bases and J by 6 bases, with 19 bases between them. The CDR3 covers 14 residues. Germline V lookup: CDR1 SNHLY, CDR2 FYNNEI.

V usage is TRBV5-6 and J usage is TRBJ2-3, with TRBD1 identical over 11 bases. CDR1 is SGHDT, CDR2 YYEEEE, per germline. V lost 4 bases, J lost 0 bases, and 4 bases stayed unmatched. CDR3 size: 16 residues. The CDR3 protein is CASSPDRGRSTDTQYF. The CDR3 DNA sequence: TGTGCCAGCAGCCCGGACAGGGGGCGCAGCACAGATACGCAGTATTTT. Looking up the rest from reference TRBV5-6 and TRBJ2-3 gives the full variable domain: DAGVTQSPTHLIKTRGQQVTLRCSPKSGHDTVSWYQQALGQGPQFIFQYYEEEERQRGNFPDRFSGHQFPNYSSELNVNALLLGDSALYLCASSPDRGRSTDTQYFGPGTRLTVL.

With respect to this clone: Mismatch with germline at one junction end may stem from a read error. The same CDR3 can be traced to other DNA sequences in this sample. V is TRBV11-2 and J is TRBJ1-1, with 8 bases matching TRBD1. The CDR3 length is 17 residues. CDR1 is SGHAT and CDR2 is FQNNGV in the germline V gene. CDR3 protein: CASNHIRGQAGNTEAFF. The CDR3 region has the DNA TGTGCTAGCAACCATATCAGGGGACAGGCTGGGAACACTGAAGCTTTCTTT.

In its sample, this clone was seen a few times. This rearrangement joins TRBV7-2 to TRBJ2-2; 10 bases line up with TRBD1. The junction had 7 bases not matched to a gene; V was cut back by 6 bases and J by 6 bases. Germline CDR1 and CDR2: SGHTA and FQGNSA. The CDR3 is 15 residues long. For the CDR3, the DNA is TGTGCCAGCAGGCAGACAGGGGGCGCCCCCGGGGAGCTGTTTTTT. Its protein product is CASRQTGGAPGELFF.

The chain uses TRBV19 and TRBJ2-2; a possible D gene is TRBD2 (5 bases). Per germline, CDR1 LNHDA and CDR2 SQIVND (reference sequence). The germline V and J ends were trimmed by 8 bases and 6 bases, with 13 bases remaining between them. This CDR3 is 13 amino acids long. DNA for the CDR3: TGTGCCAGTGGCCGGGGTGGAGCCGGGGAGCTGTTTTTT. This encodes CASGRGGAGELFF.

This chain joins TRBV6-1 and TRBJ2-5; TRBD2 matches at 10 bases. This CDR3 has 17 residues. Germline-derived CDR1 and CDR2 are MNHNS and SASEGT. V gave up 2 bases and J gave up 7 bases; unmatched junction bases: 13. The CDR3 reads CASSEYTSGAIRRTQYF. The CDR3, as DNA: TGTGCCAGCAGTGAATATACTAGCGGGGCTATAAGACGGACCCAGTACTTC.

The chain has TRBV5-1 and TRBJ2-5; no firm D call. Trimming shortened V by 4 bases and J by 2 bases, and 6 bases separated the two germline ends. Germline loops: CDR1 SGHRS, CDR2 YFSETQ. The CDR3 covers 12 residues. This chain's CDR3 is CASSVNQETQYF. CDR3 DNA: TGCGCCAGCAGCGTAAATCAAGAGACCCAGTACTTC. Drawing the rest from reference TRBV5-1 and TRBJ2-5, the complete variable domain is KAGVTQTPRYLIKTRGQQVTLSCSPISGHRSVSWYQQTPGQGLQFLFEYFSETQRNKGNFPGRFSGRQFSNSRSEMNVSTLELGDSALYLCASSVNQETQYFGPGTRLLVL.

For the CDR3, the DNA is TGTGCCAGCAGTGTAGACAGGGGAACAGATACGCAGTATTTT. Amino acid sequence: CASSVDRGTDTQYF. The chain joins TRBV27 to TRBJ2-3; TRBD1 matches 8 bases. V trimming: 5 bases; J trimming: 3 bases; junction bases outside the gene matches: 4. CDR3 length: 14 amino acids. The V gene's germline CDR1 is MNHEY and CDR2 SMNVEV (reference sequence).

The V and J genes are TRBV6-5 and TRBJ2-7, with 9 bases aligning to TRBD1. V dropped 2 bases and J dropped 5; count of bases not matched to a gene: 7. This CDR3 has 15 amino acids. Germline V gives CDR1 MNHEY, CDR2 SVGAGI. CDR3: CASSYDGQGFNEQYF. The CDR3 DNA reads as TGTGCCAGCAGTTACGACGGACAGGGGTTCAACGAGCAGTACTTC.

This chain connects TRBV11-2 to TRBJ2-1; 11 nucleotides line up with TRBD1. The ends lost 5 bases at V and 8 bases at J; junction bases unmatched: 8. CDR3 length equals 15 residues. From germline, CDR1 is SGHAT and CDR2 FQNNGV. CDR3 residues: CASSPGQGAVDEQFF. The CDR3 nucleotides read TGTGCCAGCAGCCCAGGACAGGGGGCAGTGGATGAGCAGTTCTTC.

The J gene is TRBJ1-3, the V gene TRBV7-9, with TRBD1 as a possible D gene (6 bases). Germline-derived CDR1 and CDR2 are SEHNR and FQNEAQ (reference sequence). V shed 5 bases and J shed 0 bases, with 14 bases lying between them. The CDR3 is made up of 16 amino acids. The CDR3 DNA follows: TGTGCCAGCAGCCCCCCAGGACAGAGCTCTGGAAACACCATATATTTT. Protein product: CASSPPGQSSGNTIYF.

The rearrangement links TRBV5-4 to TRBJ2-7; 7 nucleotides match TRBD1. The J segment lost 0 bases and the V segment lost 3 bases, leaving 9 bases of the junction unmatched. Germline-derived CDR1 and CDR2 are SGHNT and YYREEE (reference sequence). This CDR3 region has 16 residues. CDR3 residues: CASSSPDREGSYEQYF. CDR3 sequence (DNA): TGTGCCAGCAGCTCGCCCGACAGGGAAGGCTCCTACGAGCAGTACTTC.

This clone was counted only a few times. This sequence joins TRBV2 and TRBJ1-6; D possibly corresponds to TRBD1 (5 bases). Trimming took 6 bases from V and 6 from J, leaving 18 bases between them. From germline, CDR1 is SNHLY and CDR2 FYNNEI. The CDR3 length is 16 residues. Written as DNA, the CDR3 is TGTGCCAGCAGCCAAGTGGGGCGGGGGGTTAATTCACCCCTCCACTTT. As protein: CASSQVGRGVNSPLHF.

The chain joins TRBV19 to TRBJ2-6, with D maybe TRBD2 (7 bases). The V and J ends lost 2 bases and 0 bases respectively, with 14 bases between them. The germline V gene has CDR1 LNHDA and CDR2 SQIVND (reference sequence). This CDR3 is built from 18 residues. In DNA, the CDR3 is TGTGCCAGTAGTATACTCCCAGGGGACTACTCTGGGGCCAACGTCCTGACTTTC. This gives the protein CASSILPGDYSGANVLTF.

This clone has more than one count but fewer than ten. The J gene is TRBJ2-2, the V gene TRBV5-1, with D possibly TRBD2 on 5 matching bases. The CDR3 contains 15 residues. CDR1 SGHRS and CDR2 YFSETQ come from the germline V gene. Trimming cost V 0 bases and J 0 bases, with 6 bases left between them. CDR3 DNA sequence: TGCGCCAGCAGCTTGGCCGGGGCGAACACCGGGGAGCTGTTTTTT. It codes for CASSLAGANTGELFF.

The rearrangement joins TRBV18 to TRBJ1-5; 7 nucleotides line up with TRBD1. The V gene's germline CDR1 is KGHSH and CDR2 LQKENI. The V gene end was trimmed by 6 bases and the J gene end by 4 bases; junction bases not matched to a gene: 9. The length of the CDR3 is 15 residues. The CDR3 DNA follows: TGTGCCAGCTCGAAGGGGGCAGGGGGTAATCAGCCCCAGCATTTT. Translated, it gives CASSKGAGGNQPQHF.

The chain has TRBV19 and TRBJ2-7; 8 bases are shared with TRBD1. Germline CDR1 and CDR2: LNHDA and SQIVND (reference sequence). The CDR3 has 15 amino acids. J was trimmed by 2 bases and V by 1 base; bases with no gene match: 4. CDR3 amino acids: CASSIVTGGPYEQYF. The CDR3 DNA reads TGTGCCAGTAGTATAGTAACAGGGGGACCCTACGAGCAGTACTTC.